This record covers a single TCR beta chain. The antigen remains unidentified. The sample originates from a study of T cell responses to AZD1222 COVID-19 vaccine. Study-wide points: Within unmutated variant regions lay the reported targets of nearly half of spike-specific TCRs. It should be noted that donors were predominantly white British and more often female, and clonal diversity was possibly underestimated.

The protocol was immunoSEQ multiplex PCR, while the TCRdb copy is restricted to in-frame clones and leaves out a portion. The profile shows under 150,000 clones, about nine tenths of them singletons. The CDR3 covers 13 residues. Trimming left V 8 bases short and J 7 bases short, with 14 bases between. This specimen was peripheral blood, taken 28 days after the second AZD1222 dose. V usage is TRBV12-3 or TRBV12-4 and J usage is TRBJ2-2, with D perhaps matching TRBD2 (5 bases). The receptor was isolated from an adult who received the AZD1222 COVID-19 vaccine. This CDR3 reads CASVASGFGELFF. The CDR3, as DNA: TGTGCCAGCGTGGCCAGCGGATTCGGGGAGCTGTTTTTT.